The 25 T cell receptor beta chains reported below all come from one sample, sequenced in a study of metastatic and nonmetastatic thyroid tumors. Using MiXCR, TCRdb re-called clones from the PCR reads. The data show some 14,000 clones, about 35% seen once. Patients had received no treatment of any kind before thyroid surgery. Sequencing used tumor tissue. These receptors were collected from a male donor with papillary thyroid cancer or a benign thyroid nodule (not recorded which). Some clones in this sample may be carry-over from other donors' samples.

This clone ranks as large. This rearrangement joins TRBV20-1 to TRBJ1-6, with D hard to call. The V end lost 3 bases, the J end lost 7 bases, and 13 bases lay between the germline ends. CDR1 DFQATT and CDR2 SNEGSKA come from the germline V gene (reference sequence). The CDR3 runs 14 residues. The CDR3 reads CSASGDLPNSPLHF. As DNA, the CDR3 is TGCAGTGCTAGTGGGGATTTACCAAATTCACCCCTCCACTTT.

At least ten counts were recorded for this clone. This chain connects TRBV12-5 to TRBJ2-3, with D unclear. CDR1 is LGHNT and CDR2 is FRNRAP in the germline V gene. The CDR3 is 17 amino acids. V lost 0 bases and J 2 bases, leaving 15 bases between the germline ends. The CDR3 sequence: CASGLVRADSYTDTQYF. The CDR3 nucleotides read TGTGCTAGTGGTTTGGTACGGGCAGACTCATACACAGATACGCAGTATTTT.

The table lists this clone with a few counts. This chain joins TRBV13 and TRBJ1-1; the match to TRBD1 covers 10 bases. This CDR3 region has 21 residues. Germline-derived CDR1 and CDR2 are PRHDT and FYEKMQ (reference sequence). The V gene end was trimmed by 5 bases and the J gene end by 5 bases; junction bases not matched to a gene: 26. The DNA of the CDR3 is TGTGCCAGCAGCCTATCCATGGTGACAGGGGGCATAGCCCCCCGCTGGACTGAAGCTTTCTTT. Translating gives CASSLSMVTGGIAPRWTEAFF. Filled out from reference TRBV13 and TRBJ1-1, the complete variable domain reads AAGVIQSPRHLIKEKRETATLKCYPIPRHDTVYWYQQGPGQDPQFLISFYEKMQSDKGSIPDRFSAQQFSDYHSELNMSSLELGDSALYFCASSLSMVTGGIAPRWTEAFFGQGTRLTVV.

V is TRBV15 and J is TRBJ1-2, with D tentatively TRBD1 (5 bases). The germline CDR1 and CDR2 sequences are LNHNV and YYDKDF (reference sequence). CDR3 size: 15 residues. V was cut by 3 bases and J by 3 bases, with 14 bases left in between. The CDR3 loop is CATSSPGRGYYGYTF. The DNA for the CDR3 is TGTGCCACCAGCAGCCCGGGGAGGGGCTACTATGGCTACACCTTC.

This clone was observed a few times. This chain joins TRBV12-3 or TRBV12-4 and TRBJ1-1; D is unclear. The CDR3 has 12 residues. Between the trimmed V and J ends, which lost 4 bases and 0 bases, there was a span of 3 bases. This CDR3 reads CASSYMNTEAFF. The DNA of the CDR3 is TGTGCCAGCAGTTATATGAACACTGAAGCTTTCTTT.

V and J are TRBV12-3 or TRBV12-4 and TRBJ1-5, with D maybe TRBD1 (6 bases). The CDR3 has 15 residues. V lost 5 bases to trimming and J lost 2 bases, with 13 bases between them. CDR3 loop: CASSLTGRGNQPQHF. CDR3 DNA: TGTGCCAGCAGTCTTACAGGGCGGGGCAATCAGCCCCAGCATTTT.

At least ten counts were recorded for this clone. Other DNA sequences in the sample encode the same CDR3. V gene TRBV2 combines with J gene TRBJ2-2; 9 bases line up with TRBD2. The CDR3 is 15 residues long. Germline CDR1 and CDR2: SNHLY and FYNNEI. After removal of 4 bases from V and 7 bases from J, the junction contained 7 bases not matched to a gene. The DNA of the CDR3 is TGTGCCAGCAGTGGGCTAGCGGGGTCGGTCGGGGAGCTGTTTTTT. Translating it yields CASSGLAGSVGELFF.

The genes are TRBV5-1 and TRBJ1-6, with D perhaps TRBD1 (5 bases). The ends were cut back, 6 bases at V and 5 bases at J, with 15 bases in the middle. Germline V gives CDR1 SGHRS, CDR2 YFSETQ. The CDR3 is 15 residues long. The CDR3: CASTSWGFDNSPLHF. The CDR3 coding sequence is TGCGCCAGCACTTCATGGGGGTTCGATAATTCACCCCTCCACTTT.

Concerning this clone: The junction differs from germline at one of its ends, possibly a read error. The chain has TRBV7-2 and TRBJ2-7; 8 bases are a match to TRBD1. The CDR3 extends over 15 amino acids. The V gene's germline CDR1 is SGHTA and CDR2 FQGNSA. The CDR3, as DNA: TGTGCCAGCAGCTGGGGGACAGGCCATTTCTACGAGCAATACTTC. This sequence encodes CASSWGTGHFYEQYF.

The V and J genes are TRBV6-1 and TRBJ2-7, with TRBD2 matching over 12 bases. The V gene end was trimmed by 6 bases and the J gene end by 2 bases; junction bases not matched to a gene: 5. Germline values: CDR1 MNHNS, CDR2 SASEGT. CDR3 size: 15 residues. CDR3 protein: CASSRTSGNPYEQYF. The CDR3 DNA reads as TGTGCCAGCAGCCGGACTAGCGGGAACCCCTACGAGCAGTACTTC.

As regards this clone: Sequence at one end of the junction differs from germline and may be a read error. CDR3 coding DNA: TGTGCCAGCAGCGCCCCAGGAAAAAACGAGCAGGACTTC. It encodes CASSAPGKNEQDF. The chain recombines TRBV7-2 with TRBJ2-7; D is unclear. The CDR3 length is 13 residues. Germline V CDR1 and CDR2: SGHTA, FQGNSA. The full variable domain, its missing parts supplied by reference TRBV7-2 and TRBJ2-7, is GAGVSQSPSNKVTEKGKDVELRCDPISGHTALYWYRQSLGQGLEFLIYFQGNSAPDKSGLPSDRFSAERTGGSVSTLTIQRTQQEDSAVYLCASSAPGKNEQDFGPGTRLTVT.

J is TRBJ2-1 and V is TRBV13, with 11 bases aligning to TRBD2. Germline V gene lookup returns CDR1 PRHDT and CDR2 FYEKMQ (reference sequence). The CDR3 covers 17 residues. Unmatched junction bases numbered 10, after V lost 5 bases and J lost 4 bases. Here the CDR3 reads CASSPTGTSGTYNEQFF. CDR3 sequence (DNA): TGTGCCAGCAGCCCTACCGGGACTAGCGGCACTTACAATGAGCAGTTCTTC.

The chain links TRBV6-1 to TRBJ1-2; 11 nucleotides match TRBD1. Germline lookup yields CDR1 MNHNS and CDR2 SASEGT. The CDR3 is 14 residues long. Unmatched junction bases numbered 7, after V lost 5 bases and J lost 8 bases. Written as DNA, the CDR3 is TGTGCCAGCAGTCCCGGACAGGGGGCTAGAGGCTACACCTTC. This encodes CASSPGQGARGYTF.

This clone was recorded many times. The chain uses TRBV7-8 and TRBJ2-1; tentatively, D is TRBD2 (5 bases). CDR3 length: 13 amino acids. V was pared by 5 bases and J by 8 bases, with 13 bases between. Per germline, CDR1 SGHVS and CDR2 FQNEAQ. The CDR3 region is CASSLTKRDEQFF. The CDR3 DNA is TGTGCCAGCAGCCTAACGAAGAGGGATGAGCAGTTCTTC.

In its sample, this clone was seen many times. For the CDR3, the DNA is TGTGCCAGCAGCGACCCTATTGACAGGGTCGGGAGCTCCTATAATTCACCCCTCCACTTT. Translation gives CASSDPIDRVGSSYNSPLHF. V and J are TRBV9 and TRBJ1-6, with 7 bases aligning to TRBD1. This CDR3 contains 20 residues. The V and J ends lost 3 bases and 0 bases, in that order; junction bases with no gene match: 15. Germline V lookup: CDR1 SGDLS, CDR2 YYNGEE.

This clone was found a few times. The chain recombines TRBV6-4 with TRBJ2-3; TRBD2 matches 13 bases. Germline values: CDR1 MRHNA, CDR2 SNTAGT. CDR3 length equals 15 residues. Trimming took 5 bases from V and 10 from J; bases not matched to a gene: 9. The CDR3 loop reads CASSYTSGGARAQYF. The CDR3 coding sequence is TGTGCCAGCAGTTACACTAGCGGGGGGGCCAGGGCGCAGTATTTT.

Comment on this clone: The junction shows a germline mismatch at one end, possibly a read error. The chain uses TRBV20-1 and TRBJ1-2; no reliable D call. There are 12 residues in the CDR3. Germline CDR1 is DFQATT and CDR2 is SNEGSKA (reference sequence). The CDR3 DNA reads as TGCAGTGCTAGTAGGGATGGTACGGGCTACACATTC. Encoded protein: CSASRDGTGYTF.

In nucleotides, the CDR3 is TGCGCCAGCAGCTTGGCCCCACTTCCCCTCACCGACGACTATGGCTACACCTTC. Protein product: CASSLAPLPLTDDYGYTF. The chain carries TRBV5-1 and TRBJ1-2; D call uncertain. V shed 0 bases and J shed 3 bases, with 21 bases lying between them. This CDR3 comprises 18 residues. The V gene's germline CDR1 is SGHRS and CDR2 YFSETQ.

This clone is judged medium-sized. The gene calls are TRBV6-1 and TRBJ2-1; D is ambiguous. CDR3 length equals 15 residues. CDR1 is MNHNS, CDR2 SASEGT, per germline. V was shortened by 5 bases and J by 6 bases, with 17 bases between the two germline ends. The CDR3: CASSPLFPLSNEQFF. CDR3 bases: TGTGCCAGCAGTCCCTTATTCCCCCTTTCCAATGAGCAGTTCTTC.

In its sample, this clone was seen a few times. This rearrangement joins TRBV19 to TRBJ1-6, with D uncertain. Trimming removed 3 bases at V and 5 bases at J, with 8 bases between. Per the germline V gene, CDR1 is LNHDA and CDR2 is SQIVND (reference sequence). This CDR3 region has 14 residues. CDR3 in DNA: TGTGCCAGTAGTATCCGACGGGATAATTCACCCCTCCACTTT. Protein sequence: CASSIRRDNSPLHF. Drawing the rest from reference TRBV19 and TRBJ1-6, the complete variable domain is DGGITQSPKYLFRKEGQNVTLSCEQNLNHDAMYWYRQDPGQGLRLIYYSQIVNDFQKGDIAEGYSVSREKKESFPLTVTSAQKNPTAFYLCASSIRRDNSPLHFGNGTRLTVT.

The table lists this clone with many counts. The chain carries TRBV19 and TRBJ2-2; perhaps TRBD1 as D (6 bases). V was trimmed by 6 bases and J by 5 bases, leaving 19 bases between them. The germline CDR1 and CDR2 sequences are LNHDA and SQIVND (reference sequence). The CDR3 is made up of 16 amino acids. The CDR3 loop reads CASSHPGVAGTGELFF. The CDR3 nucleotides are TGTGCCAGTAGCCACCCAGGGGTAGCCGGGACCGGGGAGCTGTTTTTT.

A word on this clone: Mismatch with germline at one junction end may stem from a read error. The chain has TRBV13 and TRBJ2-1, with 8 bases identical to TRBD2. This CDR3 is 16 amino acids long. Germline loops: CDR1 PRHDT, CDR2 FYEKMQ (reference sequence). CDR3 DNA: TGTGCAAGCAGATTAGGTACTAGCGGCACTTACAATGAGCAGTTCTTC. Its protein is CASRLGTSGTYNEQFF.

The sample holds a few counts of this clone. This rearrangement joins TRBV6-4 to TRBJ2-2, with D perhaps matching TRBD1 (5 bases). Trimming removed 0 bases at V and 5 bases at J, with 7 bases between. CDR1 and CDR2 (germline): MRHNA, SNTAGT. The CDR3 length is 14 residues. In DNA, the CDR3 is TGTGCCAGCAGTGACTCAGGGGATACCGGGGAGCTGTTTTTT. This codes for CASSDSGDTGELFF.

In this sample, this clone turned up a few times. The V call is TRBV6-1, the J call TRBJ2-2; 11 nucleotides match TRBD2. The CDR3 runs to 14 residues. Germline-derived CDR1 and CDR2 are MNHNS and SASEGT. With 8 bases clipped from V and 3 bases from J, the junction kept 2 bases outside the gene matches. CDR3 bases: TGTGCCAGCCTTAGCGGGAGGGACACCGGGGAGCTGTTTTTT. As protein: CASLSGRDTGELFF.

To note about this clone: Mismatch with germline at one junction end may stem from a read error. The rearrangement joins TRBV7-3 to TRBJ2-2; D might be TRBD2 (5 bases). CDR1 SGHTA and CDR2 FQGTGA come from the germline V gene. The CDR3 is 15 residues long. The CDR3 spells CASSREAGGTGELFF. CDR3 DNA sequence: TGTGCCAGCAGCCGCGAGGCGGGCGGCACCGGCGAGCTGTTTTTT.